Listed below are T cell receptor beta chains from one sample, sequenced in a study of blood T cells in healthy people across ages. Via MiXCR, TCRdb re-called the 5' RACE reads, giving one row per CDR3 protein. The table records fewer than 2,000,000 distinct CDR3 sequences, about 32% of them present only once. Sequencing input: blood. Source of these receptors: a woman aged 30 to 39 in good health. The CDR3 runs from the conserved cysteine through the conserved F or W. A D gene is named only where the DNA matches it firmly. Size tells how often a clone was seen (once, few, many) or the class of an expanded clone, and some rows leave it out.

cdr3_length,j_call,clone_size,v_call,d_call,cdr3_aa,cdr3_nt
15,TRBJ2-3,once,TRBV3-1,NA,CASSPKGPSTDTQYF,TGTGCCAGCAGCCCTAAGGGTCCCTCCACAGATACGCAGTATTTT
13,TRBJ2-1,NA,TRBV6-5,NA,CASNRQLGNEQFF,TGTGCCAGCAATAGGCAACTGGGGAATGAGCAGTTCTTC
17,TRBJ2-7,NA,TRBV5-1,TRBD1,CASSSGTGGFMSYEQYF,TGCGCCAGCAGCTCCGGGACAGGGGGCTTTATGTCCTACGAGCAGTACTTC
15,TRBJ2-5,many,TRBV15,NA,CATSRVSELGETQYF,TGTGCCACCAGCAGAGTGTCGGAATTAGGAGAGACCCAGTACTTC
18,TRBJ2-6,NA,TRBV9,NA,CASSVGLETGPRANVLIF,TGTGCCAGCAGCGTAGGGCTAGAGACAGGCCCTAGGGCCAACGTCCTGATTTTC
13,TRBJ2-7,NA,TRBV6-2/TRBV6-3,NA,CASSLTVGYEQYF,TGTGCCAGCAGTCTGACAGTCGGCTACGAGCAGTACTTC
18,TRBJ2-1,NA,TRBV20-1,TRBD2,CSCLGASGRLATYNEQFF,TGCAGTTGCTTGGGGGCTAGCGGGAGATTGGCAACTTACAATGAGCAGTTCTTC
15,TRBJ2-3,NA,TRBV5-4,TRBD2,CASSWGGLNVDTQYF,TGTGCCAGCAGCTGGGGGGGACTGAATGTAGATACGCAGTATTTT
13,TRBJ2-5,NA,TRBV7-2,NA,CASSLRADETQYF,TGTGCCAGCAGCCTTAGGGCCGATGAGACCCAGTACTTC
13,TRBJ2-1,few,TRBV5-1,NA,CASSPRADNEQFF,TGCGCCAGCAGCCCCAGAGCCGACAATGAGCAGTTCTTC
16,TRBJ2-5,few,TRBV7-9,NA,CASSLIIRRHQETQYF,TGTGCCAGCAGCCTTATTATTAGACGGCACCAAGAGACCCAGTACTTC
13,TRBJ2-7,NA,TRBV6-2/TRBV6-3,TRBD2,CASRPGGIFVQYF,TGTGCCAGCAGGCCGGGAGGGATTTTCGTGCAGTACTTC
15,TRBJ1-4,NA,TRBV5-1,TRBD1,CASSVTGDLNEKLFF,TGCGCCAGCAGCGTCACAGGGGACCTCAATGAAAAACTGTTTTTT
19,TRBJ2-1,NA,TRBV5-1,TRBD1,CASSQVPGTGLSSYNEQFF,TGCGCCAGCAGCCAGGTCCCCGGGACAGGCCTGAGCTCCTACAATGAGCAGTTCTTC
10,TRBJ2-3,many,TRBV29-1,TRBD2,CSVQRGTQYF,TGCAGCGTTCAGCGGGGGACGCAGTATTTT
13,TRBJ1-1,NA,TRBV29-1,NA,CSVVSLENTEAFF,TGCAGCGTTGTAAGTTTGGAGAACACTGAAGCTTTCTTT
14,TRBJ2-1,few,TRBV12-3/TRBV12-4,TRBD2,CASRIAGLYNEQFF,TGTGCCAGCAGGATAGCGGGGCTTTACAATGAGCAGTTCTTC
14,TRBJ2-3,few,TRBV27,TRBD2,CASSPGLGLGTQYF,TGTGCCAGCAGTCCTGGACTAGGTTTGGGTACGCAGTATTTT
14,TRBJ2-1,few,TRBV20-1,NA,CSARRGTTSNEQFF,TGCAGTGCTAGACGAGGGACCACCAGCAATGAGCAGTTCTTC
15,TRBJ2-3,NA,TRBV20-1,NA,CSASEEEPRTDTQYF,TGCAGTGCTAGTGAGGAGGAACCGAGAACAGATACGCAGTATTTT
12,TRBJ1-5,NA,TRBV12-3/TRBV12-4,NA,CASSPRTWPQHF,TGTGCCAGCAGCCCAAGGACGTGGCCCCAGCATTTT
14,TRBJ2-5,NA,TRBV29-1,TRBD2,CSAPTSGSQETQYF,TGCAGCGCCCCTACTAGCGGGAGCCAAGAGACCCAGTACTTC
15,TRBJ2-7,few,TRBV3-1,NA,CASSQRGGTAYEQYF,TGTGCCAGCAGCCAACGGGGAGGCACGGCCTACGAGCAGTACTTC
14,TRBJ1-1,few,TRBV5-1,NA,CASSPIYMSAEAFF,TGCGCCAGCAGCCCAATTTATATGAGCGCTGAAGCTTTCTTT
13,TRBJ2-3,many,TRBV27,NA,CASSSDPRDTQYF,TGTGCCAGCAGTTCGGACCCTCGGGATACGCAGTATTTT
13,TRBJ1-1,many,TRBV9,NA,CASSVGGDTEAFF,TGTGCCAGCAGCGTAGGGGGGGACACTGAAGCTTTCTTT
14,TRBJ2-7,NA,TRBV27,NA,CASSFRLRDYEQYF,TGTGCCAGCAGTTTTAGGCTCAGGGACTACGAGCAGTACTTC
12,TRBJ2-1,few,TRBV6-1,NA,CASSLGLRWGFF,TGTGCCAGCAGCTTAGGACTGCGTTGGGGGTTCTTC
13,TRBJ2-4,NA,TRBV6-1,TRBD2,CASSEAGRGIQYF,TGTGCCAGCAGTGAAGCGGGGAGGGGCATTCAGTACTTC
14,TRBJ2-5,few,TRBV2,TRBD1,CASRKNRGGGTQYF,TGTGCCAGCAGGAAAAACAGGGGCGGAGGGACCCAGTACTTC
13,TRBJ1-6,few,TRBV4-1,NA,CASSYSYNSPLHF,TGCGCCAGCAGCTACTCCTATAATTCACCCCTCCACTTT
15,TRBJ2-5,NA,TRBV12-3/TRBV12-4,NA,CASSLGEKYQETQYF,TGTGCCAGCAGTTTAGGGGAGAAATACCAAGAGACCCAGTACTTC
15,TRBJ2-1,few,TRBV6-6,TRBD2,CASTLRGGSYNEQFF,TGTGCCAGCACCCTTCGGGGGGGGTCCTACAATGAGCAGTTCTTC
17,TRBJ2-2,NA,TRBV15,NA,CATSREAVGSFGGELFF,TGCGCCACCAGCAGAGAAGCGGTGGGTTCTTTTGGCGGGGAGCTGTTTTTT
15,TRBJ1-1,once,TRBV28,TRBD1,CASSFRQGVRTEAFF,TGTGCCAGCAGTTTCAGACAGGGGGTACGGACTGAAGCTTTCTTT
15,TRBJ2-1,many,TRBV4-2,NA,CASSQDRRRDNEQFF,TGTGCCAGCAGCCAAGATCGGAGGAGAGACAATGAGCAGTTCTTC
16,TRBJ2-1,NA,TRBV5-1,TRBD2,CASSFGGTSGSYEQFF,TGCGCCAGCAGCTTCGGAGGGACTAGCGGGAGCTATGAGCAGTTCTTC
11,TRBJ2-7,few,TRBV3-1,NA,CASSTEHEQYF,TGTGCCAGCAGCACTGAACACGAGCAGTACTTC
14,TRBJ2-7,NA,TRBV29-1,NA,CSVVGVGGSDEQYF,TGCAGCGTTGTTGGGGTGGGGGGCAGCGACGAGCAGTACTTC
16,TRBJ2-1,few,TRBV20-1,NA,CSAVTNQALSYNEQFF,TGCAGTGCTGTCACCAATCAAGCCCTCTCCTACAATGAGCAGTTCTTC
14,TRBJ1-4,NA,TRBV30,NA,CASTGTLGEEKLFF,TGTGCCTCTACCGGGACCCTCGGGGAAGAAAAACTGTTTTTT
15,TRBJ2-7,NA,TRBV4-1,NA,CASSQEYHRADEQYF,TGCGCCAGCAGCCAAGAATATCACAGGGCGGACGAGCAGTACTTC
13,TRBJ1-1,few,TRBV5-1,NA,CASSLYDITEAFF,TGCGCCAGCAGCCTATACGACATAACTGAAGCTTTCTTT
14,TRBJ2-5,few,TRBV7-8,NA,CASSLLRPQETQYF,TGTGCCAGCAGCCTACTCAGGCCTCAAGAGACCCAGTACTTC
14,TRBJ2-5,many,TRBV6-1,NA,CASSELTGRKTQYF,TGTGCCAGCAGTGAGTTAACGGGGCGGAAGACCCAGTACTTC
14,TRBJ1-1,few,TRBV4-1,NA,CASSQARQNTEAFF,TGCGCCAGCAGCCAAGCTCGACAGAACACTGAAGCTTTCTTT
15,TRBJ1-1,NA,TRBV5-1,NA,CASSLGWTPNTEAFF,TGCGCCAGCAGCTTGGGTTGGACACCGAACACTGAAGCTTTCTTT
15,TRBJ2-3,few,TRBV4-1,TRBD2,CASRFIAGGTDTQYF,TGCGCCAGCAGATTTATAGCGGGAGGCACAGATACGCAGTATTTT
13,TRBJ2-7,NA,TRBV7-2,NA,CASNLGGSYEQYF,TGTGCCAGCAACCTTGGGGGTTCCTACGAGCAGTACTTC
19,TRBJ2-1,NA,TRBV7-2,NA,CASRSRTPNDGSSYNEQFF,TGTGCCAGCAGGTCTCGCACGCCCAATGACGGGAGCTCCTACAATGAGCAGTTCTTC
14,TRBJ1-6,NA,TRBV7-9,NA,CASSSGPVGSPLHF,TGTGCCAGCAGCTCGGGCCCGGTGGGTTCACCCCTCCACTTT
17,TRBJ2-1,NA,TRBV7-6,TRBD2,CASTVGGDRQRGNEQFF,TGTGCCAGCACCGTGGGGGGGGATCGACAAAGGGGCAATGAGCAGTTCTTC
12,TRBJ1-1,NA,TRBV2,TRBD1,CASSVGRGSAFF,TGTGCCAGCAGTGTTGGCAGGGGGTCAGCTTTCTTT
15,TRBJ2-5,NA,TRBV2,NA,CASSEQGLNYKTQYF,TGTGCCAGCAGTGAACAGGGTCTTAACTATAAGACCCAGTACTTC
15,TRBJ2-3,NA,TRBV18,TRBD2,CASSPPVGLAGTQYF,TGTGCCAGCTCACCTCCCGTTGGACTAGCGGGAACCCAGTATTTT
16,TRBJ2-2,NA,TRBV3-1,TRBD2,CASSPTSGAGTGELFF,TGTGCCAGCAGCCCAACTAGCGGGGCGGGCACCGGGGAGCTGTTTTTT
15,TRBJ2-1,few,TRBV28,NA,CASSLAYRTNNEQFF,TGTGCCAGCAGTTTGGCATACAGGACAAACAATGAGCAGTTCTTC
15,TRBJ2-3,many,TRBV4-1,NA,CASSQAGRGTDTQYF,TGCGCCAGCAGCCAAGCGGGAAGAGGGACAGATACGCAGTATTTT
14,TRBJ1-1,many,TRBV7-2,NA,CASSLRMGGHEAFF,TGTGCCAGCAGTTTAAGAATGGGAGGCCATGAAGCTTTCTTT